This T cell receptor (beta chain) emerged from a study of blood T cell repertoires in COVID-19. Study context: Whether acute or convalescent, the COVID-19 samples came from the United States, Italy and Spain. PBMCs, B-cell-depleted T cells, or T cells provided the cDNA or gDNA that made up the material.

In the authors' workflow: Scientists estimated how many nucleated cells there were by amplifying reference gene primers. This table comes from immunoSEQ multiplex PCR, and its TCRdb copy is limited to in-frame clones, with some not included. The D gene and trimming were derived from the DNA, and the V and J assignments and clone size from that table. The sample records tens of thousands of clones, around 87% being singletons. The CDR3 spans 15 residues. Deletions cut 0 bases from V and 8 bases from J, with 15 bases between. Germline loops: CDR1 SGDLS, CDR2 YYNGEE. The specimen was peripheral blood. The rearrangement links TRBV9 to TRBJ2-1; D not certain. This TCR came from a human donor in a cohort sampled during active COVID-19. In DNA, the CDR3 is TGTGCCAGCAGCGTAGAAGGCCTAGATTTCTATGAGCAGTTCTTC. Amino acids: CASSVEGLDFYEQFF.